A selection of T cell receptor beta chains follows, all from one sample in a study of Graves' ophthalmopathy and Graves' hyperthyroidism. From the multiplex PCR reads, TCRdb called clonotypes with MiXCR, one entry per CDR3 protein. The sample records about 620,000 distinct CDR3 sequences, about 24% being singletons. Sequenced input: peripheral blood. Every receptor here comes from a woman between 18 and 29 years old with stable Graves' hyperthyroidism. Some clones in this sample may be carry-over from other donors' samples. CDR3s leave out the opening cysteine and the closing phenylalanine or tryptophan. The order of the fields is V gene, J gene, CDR3 protein.

V gene: TRBV20-1; J gene: TRBJ2-5; CDR3 protein: SAQGQETQY
V gene: TRBV20-1; J gene: TRBJ1-2; CDR3 protein: SARNVGGQGSYGYT
V gene: TRBV6-1; J gene: TRBJ1-1; CDR3 protein: AIRGLIGDTEAF
V gene: TRBV2; J gene: TRBJ2-7; CDR3 protein: ASSEAGRWGYEQY
V gene: TRBV12-3/TRBV12-4; J gene: TRBJ1-5; CDR3 protein: ASSSGGQGAYQPQH
V gene: TRBV2; J gene: TRBJ2-2; CDR3 protein: ASSQSGKNTGELF
V gene: TRBV6-1; J gene: TRBJ2-2; CDR3 protein: ATQRELGTGELF
V gene: TRBV7-8; J gene: TRBJ2-2; CDR3 protein: ASRPTSGRGTGELF
V gene: TRBV6-5; J gene: TRBJ2-7; CDR3 protein: ASSYSSQGGYEQY
V gene: TRBV12-3/TRBV12-4; J gene: TRBJ2-3; CDR3 protein: ASSSYGLSTDTQY
V gene: TRBV6-1; J gene: TRBJ2-7; CDR3 protein: ASSLLGLNPYEQY
V gene: TRBV6-2/TRBV6-3; J gene: TRBJ2-2; CDR3 protein: ASSIRRELF
V gene: TRBV6-1; J gene: TRBJ1-1; CDR3 protein: ASSEALRGNTEAF
V gene: TRBV11-1; J gene: TRBJ1-3; CDR3 protein: ASSLIGGRTISGNTIY
V gene: TRBV19; J gene: TRBJ2-7; CDR3 protein: ASSVYGYEQY
V gene: TRBV5-1; J gene: TRBJ1-5; CDR3 protein: ASSPGQGMGQPQH
V gene: TRBV28; J gene: TRBJ1-2; CDR3 protein: ASSFRQGYGYT
V gene: TRBV19; J gene: TRBJ1-2; CDR3 protein: ASSQGAQGYT
V gene: TRBV7-2; J gene: TRBJ2-5; CDR3 protein: ASSPSGETQY
V gene: TRBV20-1; J gene: TRBJ1-6; CDR3 protein: RVQGRNSPLH
V gene: TRBV12-3/TRBV12-4; J gene: TRBJ1-1; CDR3 protein: ASSLAQGINTEAF
V gene: TRBV7-3; J gene: TRBJ1-2; CDR3 protein: ASSPNPGPRIYGYT
V gene: TRBV29-1; J gene: TRBJ2-7; CDR3 protein: SVTGGRESYEQY
V gene: TRBV7-2; J gene: TRBJ1-2; CDR3 protein: ASTGSIYGYT
V gene: TRBV30; J gene: TRBJ2-3; CDR3 protein: AWGERNTQY
V gene: TRBV27; J gene: TRBJ1-6; CDR3 protein: ASSYRGEHSPLH
V gene: TRBV24-1; J gene: TRBJ2-5; CDR3 protein: ATSDLTSGVETQY
V gene: TRBV20-1; J gene: TRBJ2-4; CDR3 protein: SARWTVENIQY
V gene: TRBV18; J gene: TRBJ1-1; CDR3 protein: ASAPENTEAF
V gene: TRBV19; J gene: TRBJ1-1; CDR3 protein: ASTRASNTEAF
V gene: TRBV12-3/TRBV12-4; J gene: TRBJ2-5; CDR3 protein: ASSFLAGMEETQY
V gene: TRBV10-3; J gene: TRBJ1-6; CDR3 protein: AIRTTGGDSPLH
V gene: TRBV13; J gene: TRBJ2-5; CDR3 protein: ASSDSGQETQY
V gene: TRBV7-2; J gene: TRBJ1-1; CDR3 protein: ASSLPDRVATEAF
V gene: TRBV6-2/TRBV6-3; J gene: TRBJ2-6; CDR3 protein: ASSYSIRGGTGANVLT
V gene: TRBV24-1; J gene: TRBJ2-7; CDR3 protein: AARRFYEQY
V gene: TRBV12-3/TRBV12-4; J gene: TRBJ2-7; CDR3 protein: ASRSQGLGYEQY
V gene: TRBV11-2; J gene: TRBJ1-1; CDR3 protein: ASSLGTPGAF
V gene: TRBV7-2; J gene: TRBJ1-1; CDR3 protein: ASSLGVYSEAF
V gene: TRBV28; J gene: TRBJ2-7; CDR3 protein: ASGSPVGRYEQY
V gene: TRBV19; J gene: TRBJ1-6; CDR3 protein: ASRPTGNSPLH
V gene: TRBV12-3/TRBV12-4; J gene: TRBJ1-5; CDR3 protein: ASSWSREQPQH
V gene: TRBV20-1; J gene: TRBJ1-5; CDR3 protein: SARVEGNRGDQPQH
V gene: TRBV14; J gene: TRBJ1-1; CDR3 protein: ASSLYRALNTEAF
V gene: TRBV20-1; J gene: TRBJ1-2; CDR3 protein: SVCRLGFNYGYT
V gene: TRBV20-1; J gene: TRBJ1-1; CDR3 protein: SARLGATEAF
V gene: TRBV5-1; J gene: TRBJ1-2; CDR3 protein: ASSLRPGDGYT
V gene: TRBV6-1; J gene: TRBJ1-5; CDR3 protein: ASSPDKGVTQPQH
V gene: TRBV5-6; J gene: TRBJ2-5; CDR3 protein: ASSLPPRSRGNTQETQY
V gene: TRBV9; J gene: TRBJ1-2; CDR3 protein: ASSASWTGGFGYT
V gene: TRBV10-1; J gene: TRBJ2-2; CDR3 protein: ASSESLQGTGELF
V gene: TRBV30; J gene: TRBJ1-1; CDR3 protein: AWGLSLNTEAF